A selection of T cell receptor beta chains follows, all from one sample in a study of T cells in Graves' hyperthyroidism and ophthalmopathy. TCRdb independently ran MiXCR on the multiplex PCR reads; one entry per CDR3 protein. The data show 500,000 to 800,000 distinct CDR3 sequences, roughly 15% seen once. The material sequenced was blood. Receptor source: a woman in her forties or fifties with Graves' ophthalmopathy. The CDR3 runs from the conserved cysteine through the conserved F or W. A D gene is named only where the DNA matches it firmly. Only part of the rows carry a size: once, few, many, or a class if the clone is expanded.

j_call clone_size d_call v_call cdr3_nt cdr3_aa
TRBJ1-5 few . TRBV20-1 TGCAGTGCTAGAGATTTGAGGACCTCAAATCAGCCCCAGCATTTT CSARDLRTSNQPQHF
TRBJ2-7 many TRBD2 TRBV3-1 TGTGCCAGCAGCCACCTTGGACTAGCGGGGGGAGGTGAGCAGTACTTC CASSHLGLAGGGEQYF
TRBJ2-6 few . TRBV10-3 TGTGCCATTAACCCTGGGGCCAACGTCCTGACTTTC CAINPGANVLTF
TRBJ2-7 many TRBD1 TRBV9 TGTGCCAGCAGCGAGACGGGACAGGATCCCTACGAGCAGTACTTC CASSETGQDPYEQYF
TRBJ2-1 many TRBD1 TRBV12-3/TRBV12-4 TGTGCCAGCAGCAGGGACAGTGGGGTTCGCAATGAGCAGTTCTTC CASSRDSGVRNEQFF
TRBJ1-4 . TRBD1 TRBV20-1 TGCAGTGCCCGAGACAGGGGATCTAATGAAAAACTGTTTTTT CSARDRGSNEKLFF
TRBJ2-2 once . TRBV5-1 TGCGCCAGCAGCCGGGACGTCGACACCGGGGAGCTGTTTTTT CASSRDVDTGELFF
TRBJ2-3 . . TRBV18 TGTGCCAGCTCACCCGAAGATGGAAGAGAACGCACAGATACGCAGTATTTT CASSPEDGRERTDTQYF
TRBJ2-1 . TRBD2 TRBV4-1 TGCGCCAGCAGCCAGGGACTAGTTGCTGCGTTGGTGAAGTTCTTC CASSQGLVAALVKFF
TRBJ2-2 many TRBD2 TRBV7-3 TGTGCCAGCAGCCGTAAGGTCTCTAGCGGGCCGAACACCGGGGAGCTGTTTTTT CASSRKVSSGPNTGELFF
TRBJ1-5 few TRBD1 TRBV6-1 TGTGCCAGCGGGACAGGGGTGATTTTCCAGCCCCAGCATTTT CASGTGVIFQPQHF
TRBJ2-5 many TRBD2 TRBV20-1 TGCAGTGCTAGAGATGCCGGGGGGGGTGAGACCCAGTACTTC CSARDAGGGETQYF
TRBJ2-1 many . TRBV7-2 TGTGCCAGCAGCAACGGGGTGGGGTGGGCCTACAATGAGCAGTTCTTC CASSNGVGWAYNEQFF
TRBJ1-1 . . TRBV20-1 TGCAGTGCTAGAGAGGGGTCTCTTTTAGCTTTCTTT CSAREGSLLAFF
TRBJ2-7 many . TRBV20-1 TGCAGTGCTAGCCGCCAGCTCGGGGACGAGCAGTACTTC CSASRQLGDEQYF
TRBJ1-3 . . TRBV12-3/TRBV12-4 TGTGCCAGCACCCTGGGGGGGTTAACTGGAAACACCATATATTTT CASTLGGLTGNTIYF
TRBJ2-1 many TRBD2 TRBV6-1 TGTGCCAGCACCAAGGGACTAGCCAACATAAACAATGAGCAGTTCTTC CASTKGLANINNEQFF
TRBJ2-2 . . TRBV27 TGTGCCAGCAGTTTGTCCGGGATCGCCGGGGAGCTGTTTTTT CASSLSGIAGELFF
TRBJ2-7 few . TRBV11-3 TGTGCCAGCAGCCCTCGTTTGGGGCTATCCACCTACGAGCAGTACTTC CASSPRLGLSTYEQYF
TRBJ1-5 . . TRBV6-1 TGTGCCAGCAGTGAACACAGCAATCAGCCCCAGCATTTT CASSEHSNQPQHF
TRBJ2-2 many TRBD1 TRBV5-1 TGCGCCAGCAGCTTGGGGACAGGGGTTTTGAACACCGGGGAGCTGTTTTTT CASSLGTGVLNTGELFF
TRBJ2-3 few TRBD1 TRBV24-1 TGTGCCACCAGTGAACCCGGGACAGGCAGCACAGATACGCAGTATTTT CATSEPGTGSTDTQYF
TRBJ2-7 many . TRBV6-2/TRBV6-3 TGTGCCAGCAGTTACTTTGGTGGGTATCAGCAGTACTTC CASSYFGGYQQYF
TRBJ2-1 few . TRBV9 TGTGCCAGCAGCGTAGTTCAGGGAGCCTTTGGTGAGCAGTTCTTC CASSVVQGAFGEQFF
TRBJ2-5 many . TRBV7-3 TGTGCCAGCAGCCCTGGGGACACTTCCCAAGAGACCCAGTACTTC CASSPGDTSQETQYF